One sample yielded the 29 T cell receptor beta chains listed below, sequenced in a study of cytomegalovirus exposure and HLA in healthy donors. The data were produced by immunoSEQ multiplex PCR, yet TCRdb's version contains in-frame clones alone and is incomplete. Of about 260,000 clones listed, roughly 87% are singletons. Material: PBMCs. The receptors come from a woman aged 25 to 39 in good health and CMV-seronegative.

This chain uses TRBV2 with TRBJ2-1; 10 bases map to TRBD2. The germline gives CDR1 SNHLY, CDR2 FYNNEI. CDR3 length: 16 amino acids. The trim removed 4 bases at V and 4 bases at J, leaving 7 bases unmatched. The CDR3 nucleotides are TGTGCCAGCAGTGCCATAGCGGGAGGAGCTTACAATGAGCAGTTCTTC. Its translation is CASSAIAGGAYNEQFF.

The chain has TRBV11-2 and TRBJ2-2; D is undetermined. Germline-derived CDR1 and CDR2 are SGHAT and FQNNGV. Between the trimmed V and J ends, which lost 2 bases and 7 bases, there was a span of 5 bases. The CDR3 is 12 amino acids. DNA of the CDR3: TGTGCCAGCAGCTTAAGGTTCGGGGAGCTGTTTTTT. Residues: CASSLRFGELFF.

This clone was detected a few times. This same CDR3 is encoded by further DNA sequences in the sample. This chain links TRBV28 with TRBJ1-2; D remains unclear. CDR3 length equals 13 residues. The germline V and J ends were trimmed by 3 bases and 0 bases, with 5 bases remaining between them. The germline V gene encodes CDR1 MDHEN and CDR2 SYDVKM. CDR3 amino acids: CASSLQANYGYTF. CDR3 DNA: TGTGCCAGCAGTTTGCAGGCTAACTATGGCTACACCTTC.

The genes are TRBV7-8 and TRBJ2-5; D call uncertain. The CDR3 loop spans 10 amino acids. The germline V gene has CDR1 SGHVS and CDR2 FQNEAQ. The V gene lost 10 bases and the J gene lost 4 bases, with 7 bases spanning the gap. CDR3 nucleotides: TGTGCCACCTCCACAGAGACCCAGTACTTC. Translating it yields CATSTETQYF.

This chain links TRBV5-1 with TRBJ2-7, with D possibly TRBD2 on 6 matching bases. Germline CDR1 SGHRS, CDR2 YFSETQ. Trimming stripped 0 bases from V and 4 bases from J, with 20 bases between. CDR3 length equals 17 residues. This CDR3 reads CASSLASVLAKSYEQYF. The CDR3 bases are TGCGCCAGCAGCTTGGCTTCGGTTCTAGCGAAGTCATACGAGCAGTACTTC.

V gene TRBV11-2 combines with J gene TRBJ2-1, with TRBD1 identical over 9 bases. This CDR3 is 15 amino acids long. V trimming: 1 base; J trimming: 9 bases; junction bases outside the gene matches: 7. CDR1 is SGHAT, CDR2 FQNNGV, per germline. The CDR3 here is CASSLGTGVGSEQFF. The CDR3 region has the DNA TGTGCCAGCAGCTTAGGGACAGGGGTGGGGAGTGAGCAGTTCTTC.

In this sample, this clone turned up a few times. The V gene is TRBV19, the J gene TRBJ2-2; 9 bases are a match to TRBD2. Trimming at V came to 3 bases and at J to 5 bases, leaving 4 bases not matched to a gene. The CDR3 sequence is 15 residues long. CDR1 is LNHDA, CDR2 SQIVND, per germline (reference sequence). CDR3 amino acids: CASSMSGRLTGELFF. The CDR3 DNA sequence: TGTGCCAGTAGTATGAGCGGGAGGCTAACCGGGGAGCTGTTTTTT.

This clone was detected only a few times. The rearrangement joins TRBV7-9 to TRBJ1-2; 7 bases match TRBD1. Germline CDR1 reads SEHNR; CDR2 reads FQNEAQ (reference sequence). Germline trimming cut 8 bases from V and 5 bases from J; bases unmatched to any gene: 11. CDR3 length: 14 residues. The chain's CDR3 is CASLQLGTEYGYTF. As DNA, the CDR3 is TGTGCCAGCTTACAACTGGGGACAGAGTATGGCTACACCTTC.

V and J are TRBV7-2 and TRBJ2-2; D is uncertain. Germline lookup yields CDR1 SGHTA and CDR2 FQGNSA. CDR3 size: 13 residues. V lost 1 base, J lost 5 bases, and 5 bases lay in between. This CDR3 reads CASSLVRTGELFF. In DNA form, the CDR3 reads TGTGCCAGCAGCTTAGTCAGGACCGGGGAGCTGTTTTTT.

CDR3 DNA: TGTGCCAGCAGCTTCATCGCAGGGGAGCTGTTTTTT. Translating it yields CASSFIAGELFF. J is TRBJ2-2 and V is TRBV11-2; D is unclear. V was trimmed by 3 bases and J by 8 bases, leaving 7 bases between them. The CDR3 length is 12 residues. Per the germline V gene, CDR1 is SGHAT and CDR2 is FQNNGV.

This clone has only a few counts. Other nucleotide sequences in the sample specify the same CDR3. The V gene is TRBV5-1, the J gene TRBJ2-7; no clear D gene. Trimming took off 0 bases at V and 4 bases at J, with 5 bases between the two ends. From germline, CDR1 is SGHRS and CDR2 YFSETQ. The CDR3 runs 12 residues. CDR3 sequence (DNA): TGCGCCAGCAGCTTGGAAGGGTACGAGCAGTACTTC. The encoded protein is CASSLEGYEQYF.

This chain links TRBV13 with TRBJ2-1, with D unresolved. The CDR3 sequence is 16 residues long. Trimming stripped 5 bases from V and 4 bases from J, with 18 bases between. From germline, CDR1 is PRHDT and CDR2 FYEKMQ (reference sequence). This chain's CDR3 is CASSTPSSTRYNEQFF. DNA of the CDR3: TGTGCCAGCAGCACGCCTAGTAGTACCCGTTACAATGAGCAGTTCTTC.

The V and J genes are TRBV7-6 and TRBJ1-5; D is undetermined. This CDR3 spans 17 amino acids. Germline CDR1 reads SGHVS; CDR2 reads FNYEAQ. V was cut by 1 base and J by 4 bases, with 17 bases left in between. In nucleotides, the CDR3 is TGTGCCAGCAGCTTAGTAGGCCTCCTTTATTGGAATCAGCCCCAGCATTTT. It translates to CASSLVGLLYWNQPQHF.

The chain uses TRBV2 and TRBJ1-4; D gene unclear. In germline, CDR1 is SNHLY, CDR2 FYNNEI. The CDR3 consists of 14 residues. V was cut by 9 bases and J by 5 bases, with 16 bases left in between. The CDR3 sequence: CASKAPVMNEKLFF. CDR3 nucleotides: TGTGCCAGTAAAGCGCCAGTGATGAATGAAAAACTGTTTTTT.

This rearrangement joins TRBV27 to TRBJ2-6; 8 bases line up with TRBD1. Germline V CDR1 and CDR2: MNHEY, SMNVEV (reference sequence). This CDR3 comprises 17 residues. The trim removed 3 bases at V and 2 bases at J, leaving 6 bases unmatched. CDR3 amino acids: CASSFGTGGTGANVLTF. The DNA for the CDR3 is TGTGCCAGCAGTTTCGGGACAGGAGGCACTGGGGCCAACGTCCTGACTTTC.

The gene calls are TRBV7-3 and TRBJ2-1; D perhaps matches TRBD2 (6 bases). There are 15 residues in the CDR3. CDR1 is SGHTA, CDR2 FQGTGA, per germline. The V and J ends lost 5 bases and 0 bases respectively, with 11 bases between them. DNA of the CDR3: TGTGCCAGCAGCCCGGAGGGCTACTCCTACAATGAGCAGTTCTTC. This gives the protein CASSPEGYSYNEQFF.

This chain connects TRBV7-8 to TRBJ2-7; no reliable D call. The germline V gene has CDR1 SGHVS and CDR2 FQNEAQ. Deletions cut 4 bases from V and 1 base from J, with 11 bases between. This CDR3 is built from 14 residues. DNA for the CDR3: TGTGCCAGCAGCTCCTTAATGAGTTCCTACGAGCAGTACTTC. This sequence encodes CASSSLMSSYEQYF.

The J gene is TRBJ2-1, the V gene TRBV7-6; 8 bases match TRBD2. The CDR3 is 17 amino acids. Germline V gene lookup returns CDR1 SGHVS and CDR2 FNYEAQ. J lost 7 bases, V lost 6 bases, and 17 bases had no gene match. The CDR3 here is CASSWGGSGTARNEQFF. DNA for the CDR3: TGTGCCAGCAGTTGGGGGGGTAGCGGGACGGCTAGGAATGAGCAGTTCTTC.

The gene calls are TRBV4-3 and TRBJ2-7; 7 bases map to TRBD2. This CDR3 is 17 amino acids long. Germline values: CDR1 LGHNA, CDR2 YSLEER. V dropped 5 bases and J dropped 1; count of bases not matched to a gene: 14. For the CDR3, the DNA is TGCGCCAGCAGCGACATTGGCGGGGGTGGTAGGTCCTACGAGCAGTACTTC. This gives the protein CASSDIGGGGRSYEQYF.

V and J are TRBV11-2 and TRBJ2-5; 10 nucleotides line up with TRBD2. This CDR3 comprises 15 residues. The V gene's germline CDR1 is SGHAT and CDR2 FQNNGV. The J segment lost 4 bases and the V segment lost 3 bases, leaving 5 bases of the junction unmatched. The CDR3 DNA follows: TGTGCCAGCAGCTTTGGCCTAGCGGGGGCAGAGACCCAGTACTTC. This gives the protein CASSFGLAGAETQYF. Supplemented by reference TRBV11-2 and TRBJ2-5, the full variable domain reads EAGVAQSPRYKIIEKRQSVAFWCNPISGHATLYWYQQILGQGPKLLIQFQNNGVVDDSQLPKDRFSAERLKGVDSTLKIQPAKLEDSAVYLCASSFGLAGAETQYFGPGTRLLVL.

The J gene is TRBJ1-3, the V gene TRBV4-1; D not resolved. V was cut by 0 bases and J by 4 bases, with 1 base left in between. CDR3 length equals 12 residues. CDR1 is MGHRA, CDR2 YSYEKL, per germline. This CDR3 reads CASSQEGNTIYF. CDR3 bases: TGCGCCAGCAGCCAAGAAGGAAACACCATATATTTT.

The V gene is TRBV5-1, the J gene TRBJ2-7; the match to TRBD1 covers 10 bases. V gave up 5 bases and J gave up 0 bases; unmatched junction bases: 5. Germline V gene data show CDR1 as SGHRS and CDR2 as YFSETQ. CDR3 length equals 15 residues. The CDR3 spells CASSSGQGDSYEQYF. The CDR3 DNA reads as TGCGCCAGCAGTTCAGGACAGGGGGACTCCTACGAGCAGTACTTC. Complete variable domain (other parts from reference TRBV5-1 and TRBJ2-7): KAGVTQTPRYLIKTRGQQVTLSCSPISGHRSVSWYQQTPGQGLQFLFEYFSETQRNKGNFPGRFSGRQFSNSRSEMNVSTLELGDSALYLCASSSGQGDSYEQYFGPGTRLTVT.

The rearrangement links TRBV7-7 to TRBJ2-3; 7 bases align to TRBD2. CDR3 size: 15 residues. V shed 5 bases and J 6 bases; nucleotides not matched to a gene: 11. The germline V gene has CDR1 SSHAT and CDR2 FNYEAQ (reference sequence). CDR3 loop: CASSPLGGRGDTQYF. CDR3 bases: TGTGCCAGCAGCCCACTCGGAGGGAGGGGCGATACGCAGTATTTT. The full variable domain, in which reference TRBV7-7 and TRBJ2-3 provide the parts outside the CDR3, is GAGVSQSPRYKVTKRGQDVTLRCDPISSHATLYWYQQALGQGPEFLTYFNYEAQPDKSGLPSDRFSAERPEGSISTLTIQRTEQRDSAMYRCASSPLGGRGDTQYFGPGTRLTVL.

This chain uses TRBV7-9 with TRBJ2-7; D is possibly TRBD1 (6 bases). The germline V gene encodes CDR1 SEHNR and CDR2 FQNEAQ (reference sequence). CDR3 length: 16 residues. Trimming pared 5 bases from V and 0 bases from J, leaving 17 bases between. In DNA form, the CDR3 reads TGTGCCAGCAGCCTCTCCATCGGGACATCCTCCTACGAGCAGTACTTC. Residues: CASSLSIGTSSYEQYF.

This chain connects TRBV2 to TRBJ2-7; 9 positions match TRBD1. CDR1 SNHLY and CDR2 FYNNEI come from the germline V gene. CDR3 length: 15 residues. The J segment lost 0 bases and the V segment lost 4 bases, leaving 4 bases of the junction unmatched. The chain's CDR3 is CASSVGQGSSYEQYF. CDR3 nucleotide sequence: TGTGCCAGCAGTGTGGGACAGGGCAGCTCCTACGAGCAGTACTTC.

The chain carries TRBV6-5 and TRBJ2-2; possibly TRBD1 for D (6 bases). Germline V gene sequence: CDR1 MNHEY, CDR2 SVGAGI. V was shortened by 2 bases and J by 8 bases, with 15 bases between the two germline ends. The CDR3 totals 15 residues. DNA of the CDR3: TGTGCCAGCAGTTACGACAGGCCCTCTTGGGGGGAGCTGTTTTTT. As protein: CASSYDRPSWGELFF.

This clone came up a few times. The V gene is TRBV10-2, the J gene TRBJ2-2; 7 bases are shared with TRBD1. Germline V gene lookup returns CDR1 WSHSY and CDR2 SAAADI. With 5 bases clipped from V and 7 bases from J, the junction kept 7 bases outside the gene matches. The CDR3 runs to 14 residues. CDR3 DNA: TGCGCCAGCAGTACAGGGGCGGTTAGCGGGGAGCTGTTTTTT. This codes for CASSTGAVSGELFF.

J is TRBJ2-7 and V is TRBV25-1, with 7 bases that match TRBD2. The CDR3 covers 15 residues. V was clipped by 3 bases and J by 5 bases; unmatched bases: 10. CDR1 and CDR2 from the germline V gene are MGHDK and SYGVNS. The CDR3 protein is CASSERTRESDEQYF. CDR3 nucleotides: TGTGCCAGCAGTGAGCGGACGCGGGAGTCCGACGAGCAGTACTTC.

The CDR3 here is CASSPTTAYGYTF. CDR3 DNA: TGTGCCAGCAGTCCGACGACAGCCTATGGCTACACCTTC. The gene calls are TRBV28 and TRBJ1-2; tentative D call: TRBD1 (5 bases). Trimming took off 5 bases at V and 4 bases at J, with 11 bases between the two ends. Germline values: CDR1 MDHEN, CDR2 SYDVKM. This CDR3 has 13 residues.